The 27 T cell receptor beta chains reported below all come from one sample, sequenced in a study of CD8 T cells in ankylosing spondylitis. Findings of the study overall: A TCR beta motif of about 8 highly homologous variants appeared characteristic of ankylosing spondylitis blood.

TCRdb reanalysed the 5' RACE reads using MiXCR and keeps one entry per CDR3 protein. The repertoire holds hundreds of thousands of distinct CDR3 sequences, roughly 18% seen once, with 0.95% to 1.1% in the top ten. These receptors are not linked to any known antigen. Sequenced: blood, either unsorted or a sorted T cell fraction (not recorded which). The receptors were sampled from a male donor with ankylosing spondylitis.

In nucleotides, the CDR3 is TGTGCCAGCAGTTACCCGGGGGGCGGGAGGGCCCGCGAGACCCAGTACTTC. It is translated as CASSYPGGGRARETQYF. The gene calls are TRBV6-2 or TRBV6-3 and TRBJ2-5; 9 nucleotides agree with TRBD2. This CDR3 spans 17 amino acids. Trimming cost V 2 bases and J 5 bases; bases outside gene matches: 12. In germline, CDR1 is MNHEY, CDR2 SVGEGT.

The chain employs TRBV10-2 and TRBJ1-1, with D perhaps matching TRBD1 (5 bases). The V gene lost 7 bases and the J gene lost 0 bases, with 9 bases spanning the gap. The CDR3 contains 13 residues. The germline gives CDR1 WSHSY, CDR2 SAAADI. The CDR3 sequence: CASTRGLNTEAFF. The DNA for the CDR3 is TGCGCCAGCACCCGGGGCTTGAACACTGAAGCTTTCTTT.

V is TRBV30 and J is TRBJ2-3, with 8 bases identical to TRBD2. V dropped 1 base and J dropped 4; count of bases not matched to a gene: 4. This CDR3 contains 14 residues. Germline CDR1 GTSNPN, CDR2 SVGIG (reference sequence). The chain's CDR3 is CAWSGVGRADTQYF. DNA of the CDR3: TGTGCCTGGAGTGGGGTCGGGAGGGCAGATACGCAGTATTTT. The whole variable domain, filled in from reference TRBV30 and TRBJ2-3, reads SQTIHQWPATLVQPVGSPLSLECTVEGTSNPNLYWYRQAAGRGLQLLFYSVGIGQISSEVPQNLSASRPQDRQFILSSKKLLLSDSGFYLCAWSGVGRADTQYFGPGTRLTVL.

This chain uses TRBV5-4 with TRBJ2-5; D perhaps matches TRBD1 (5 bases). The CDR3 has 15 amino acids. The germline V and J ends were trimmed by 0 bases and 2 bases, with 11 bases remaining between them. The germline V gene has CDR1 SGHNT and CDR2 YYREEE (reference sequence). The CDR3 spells CASSLEYRGQETQYF. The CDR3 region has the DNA TGTGCCAGCAGCTTGGAGTATAGGGGACAAGAGACCCAGTACTTC.

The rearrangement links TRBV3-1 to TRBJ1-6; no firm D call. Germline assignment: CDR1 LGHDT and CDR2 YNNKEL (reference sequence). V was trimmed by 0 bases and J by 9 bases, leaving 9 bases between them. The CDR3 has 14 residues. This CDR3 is CASSQETNGSPLHF. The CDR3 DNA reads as TGTGCCAGCAGCCAAGAAACTAATGGTTCACCCCTCCACTTT.

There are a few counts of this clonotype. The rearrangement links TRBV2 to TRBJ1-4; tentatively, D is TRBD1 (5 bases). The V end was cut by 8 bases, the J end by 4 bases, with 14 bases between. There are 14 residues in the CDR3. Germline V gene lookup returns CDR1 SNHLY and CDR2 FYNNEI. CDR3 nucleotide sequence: TGTGCCAGCGTACCCGGGACGGTTAATGAAAAACTGTTTTTT. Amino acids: CASVPGTVNEKLFF.

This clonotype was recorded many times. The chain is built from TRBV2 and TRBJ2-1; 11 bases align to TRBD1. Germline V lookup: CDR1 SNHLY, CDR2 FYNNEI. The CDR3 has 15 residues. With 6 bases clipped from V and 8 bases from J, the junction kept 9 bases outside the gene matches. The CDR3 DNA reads TGTGCCAGCAGACCCGGGACAGGGGGTTTCCATGAGCAGTTCTTC. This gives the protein CASRPGTGGFHEQFF.

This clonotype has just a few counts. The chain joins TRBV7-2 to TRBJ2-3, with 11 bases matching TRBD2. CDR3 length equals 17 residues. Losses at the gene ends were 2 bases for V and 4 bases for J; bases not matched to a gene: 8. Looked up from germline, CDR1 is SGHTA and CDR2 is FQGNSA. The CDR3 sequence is CASSLSWVAGGADTQYF. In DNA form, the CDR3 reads TGTGCCAGCAGCTTAAGTTGGGTAGCGGGGGGGGCAGATACGCAGTATTTT.

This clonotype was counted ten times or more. The CDR3 region has the DNA TGTGCCAGCAGTTACCAGGGGGCTAAAGAGACCCAGTACTTC. It translates to CASSYQGAKETQYF. The J gene is TRBJ2-5, the V gene TRBV12-3 or TRBV12-4, with TRBD1 identical over 8 bases. V shed 4 bases, J shed 3 bases, and the junction held 4 bases outside the gene matches. The CDR3 length is 14 residues.

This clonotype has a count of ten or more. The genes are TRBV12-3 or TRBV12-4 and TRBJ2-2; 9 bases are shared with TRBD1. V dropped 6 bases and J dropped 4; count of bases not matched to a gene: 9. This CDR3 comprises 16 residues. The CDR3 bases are TGTGCCAGCAGCCCTGACAGGGGGAAGGGCACCGGGGAGCTGTTTTTT. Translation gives CASSPDRGKGTGELFF.

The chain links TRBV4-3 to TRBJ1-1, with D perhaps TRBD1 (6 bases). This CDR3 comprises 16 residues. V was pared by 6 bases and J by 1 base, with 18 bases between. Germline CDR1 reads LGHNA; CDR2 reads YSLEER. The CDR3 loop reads CASRYTGTGGNTEAFF. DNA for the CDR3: TGCGCCAGCAGATATACAGGGACGGGGGGGAACACTGAAGCTTTCTTT.

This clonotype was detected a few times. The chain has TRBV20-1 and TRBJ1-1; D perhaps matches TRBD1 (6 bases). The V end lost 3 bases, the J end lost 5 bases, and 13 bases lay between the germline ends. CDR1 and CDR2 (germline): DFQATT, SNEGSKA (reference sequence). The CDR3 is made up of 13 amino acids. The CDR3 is CSARWGARTEAFF. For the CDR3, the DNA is TGCAGTGCTAGGTGGGGGGCTAGAACTGAAGCTTTCTTT.

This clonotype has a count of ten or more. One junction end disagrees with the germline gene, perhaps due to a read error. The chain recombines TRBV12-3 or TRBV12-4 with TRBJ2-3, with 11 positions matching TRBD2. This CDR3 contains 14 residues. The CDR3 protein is CASRLAGGTDTQYF. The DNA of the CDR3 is TGTGCCAGCAGATTAGCGGGAGGGACAGATACGCAGTATTTT.

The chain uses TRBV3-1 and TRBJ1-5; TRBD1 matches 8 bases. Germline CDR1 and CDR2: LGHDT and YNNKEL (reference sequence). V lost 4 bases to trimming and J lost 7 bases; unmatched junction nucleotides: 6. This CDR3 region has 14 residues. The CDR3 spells CASSRQGSGQPQHF. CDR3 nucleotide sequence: TGTGCCAGCAGCCGACAGGGGAGCGGCCAGCCCCAGCATTTT.

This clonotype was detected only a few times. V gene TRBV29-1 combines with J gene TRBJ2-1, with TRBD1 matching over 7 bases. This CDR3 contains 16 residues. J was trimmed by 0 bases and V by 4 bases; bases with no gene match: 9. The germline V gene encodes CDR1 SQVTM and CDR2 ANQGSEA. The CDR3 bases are TGCAGCGTTGTGCGGCCGAGGGGGCCCTCCTACAATGAGCAGTTCTTC. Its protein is CSVVRPRGPSYNEQFF.

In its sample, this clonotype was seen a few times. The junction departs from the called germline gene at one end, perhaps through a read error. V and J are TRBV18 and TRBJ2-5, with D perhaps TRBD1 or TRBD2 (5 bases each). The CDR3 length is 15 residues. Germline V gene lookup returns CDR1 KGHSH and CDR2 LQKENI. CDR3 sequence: CASSTPRGPQETQYF. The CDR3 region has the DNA TGTGCCAGCTCAACACCGAGGGGTCCCCAAGAGACCCAGTACTTC.

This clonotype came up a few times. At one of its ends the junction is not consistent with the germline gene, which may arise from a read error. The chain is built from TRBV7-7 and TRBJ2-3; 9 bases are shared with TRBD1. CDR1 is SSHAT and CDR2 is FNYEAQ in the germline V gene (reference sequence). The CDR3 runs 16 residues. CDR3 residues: CASSPGTGKSTDTQYF. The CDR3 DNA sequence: TGTGCTAGCAGCCCCGGGACAGGGAAAAGCACAGATACGCAGTATTTT.

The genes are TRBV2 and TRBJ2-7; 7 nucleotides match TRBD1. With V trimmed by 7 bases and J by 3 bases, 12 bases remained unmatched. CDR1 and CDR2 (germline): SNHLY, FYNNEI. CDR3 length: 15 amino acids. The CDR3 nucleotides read TGTGCCAGCATGAGGGACAGAGGGGAAATCTACGAGCAGTACTTC. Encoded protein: CASMRDRGEIYEQYF.

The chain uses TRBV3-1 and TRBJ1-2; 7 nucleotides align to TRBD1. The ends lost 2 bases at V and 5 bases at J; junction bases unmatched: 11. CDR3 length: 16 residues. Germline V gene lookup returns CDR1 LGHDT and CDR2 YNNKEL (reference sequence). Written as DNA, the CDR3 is TGTGCCAGCAGCCAAATGGTCGCAGGGGGAGGGTATGGCTACACCTTC. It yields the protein CASSQMVAGGGYGYTF.

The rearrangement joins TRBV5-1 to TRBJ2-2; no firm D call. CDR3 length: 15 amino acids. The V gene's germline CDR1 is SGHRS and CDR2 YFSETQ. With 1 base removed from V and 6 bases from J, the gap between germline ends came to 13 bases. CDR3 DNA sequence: TGCGCCAGCAGCTTGAACTTGCTCGGTGCCGGGGAGCTGTTTTTT. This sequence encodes CASSLNLLGAGELFF.

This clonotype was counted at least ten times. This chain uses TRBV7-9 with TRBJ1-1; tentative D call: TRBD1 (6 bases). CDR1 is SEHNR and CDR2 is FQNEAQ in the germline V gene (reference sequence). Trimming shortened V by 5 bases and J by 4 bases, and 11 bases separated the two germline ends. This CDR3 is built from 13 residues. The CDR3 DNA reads TGTGCCAGCAGCCCGAAGGGGGGCACTGAAGCTTTCTTT. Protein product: CASSPKGGTEAFF.

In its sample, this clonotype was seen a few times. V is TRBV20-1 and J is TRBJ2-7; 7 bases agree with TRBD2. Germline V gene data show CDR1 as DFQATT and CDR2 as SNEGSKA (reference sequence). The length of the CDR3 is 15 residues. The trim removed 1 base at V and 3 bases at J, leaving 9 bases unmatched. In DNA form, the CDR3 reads TGCAGTGCTAGAGGCATTAGCGGGTTAAGCTACGAGCAGTACTTC. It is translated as CSARGISGLSYEQYF.

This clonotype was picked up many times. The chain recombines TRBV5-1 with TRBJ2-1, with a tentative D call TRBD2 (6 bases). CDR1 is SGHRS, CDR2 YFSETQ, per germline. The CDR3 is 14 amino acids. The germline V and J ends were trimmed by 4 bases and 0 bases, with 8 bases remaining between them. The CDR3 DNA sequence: TGCGCCAGCAGCCCGGGGGACTCCTACAATGAGCAGTTCTTC. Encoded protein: CASSPGDSYNEQFF.

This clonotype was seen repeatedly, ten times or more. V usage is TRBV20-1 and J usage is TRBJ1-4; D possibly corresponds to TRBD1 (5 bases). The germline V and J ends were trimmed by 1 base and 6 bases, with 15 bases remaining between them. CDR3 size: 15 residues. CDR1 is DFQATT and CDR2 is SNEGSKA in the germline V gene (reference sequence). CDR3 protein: CSARALGDGYEKLFF. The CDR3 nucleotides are TGCAGTGCTAGAGCCTTGGGGGACGGGTATGAAAAACTGTTTTTT.

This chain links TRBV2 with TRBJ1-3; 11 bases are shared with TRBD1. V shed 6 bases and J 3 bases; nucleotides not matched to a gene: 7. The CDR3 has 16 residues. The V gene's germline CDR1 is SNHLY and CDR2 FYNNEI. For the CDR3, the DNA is TGTGCCAGCAGCGTTGGGACAGGGGGAGGTGGAAACACCATATATTTT. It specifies CASSVGTGGGGNTIYF.

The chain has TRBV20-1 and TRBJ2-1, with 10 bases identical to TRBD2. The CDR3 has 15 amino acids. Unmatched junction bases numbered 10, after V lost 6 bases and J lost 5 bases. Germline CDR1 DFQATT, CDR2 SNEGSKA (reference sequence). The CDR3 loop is CSAWKSGGAHNEQFF. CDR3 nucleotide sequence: TGCAGTGCCTGGAAGAGCGGGGGGGCCCACAATGAGCAGTTCTTC.

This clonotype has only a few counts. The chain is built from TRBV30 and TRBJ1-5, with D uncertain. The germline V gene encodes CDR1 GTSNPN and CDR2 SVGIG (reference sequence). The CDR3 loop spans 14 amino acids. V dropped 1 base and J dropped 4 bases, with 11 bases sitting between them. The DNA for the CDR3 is TGTGCCTGGAGTGCGACAAGCCCTAATCAGCCCCAGCATTTT. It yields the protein CAWSATSPNQPQHF.